This T cell receptor beta chain derives from a study of shared clonotypes between healthy human individuals. Study-level results: It was anticipated that sequencing depth would influence how many clonotypes donors shared. Compared with clonotypes that all four donors shared, non-shared clonotypes had lower generation probabilities.

Each sorted subset replicate got 200 ng genomic DNA, 30,000 or so genomes. Method: immunoSEQ multiplex PCR; TCRdb's copy keeps in-frame clones and lacks some. The repertoire holds more than 2 million clones, about 95% seen once, with about 1.1% in the top ten. Turning to this clone: Its specificity is unknown.

V lost 6 bases and J lost 2, with 14 bases in between. Germline CDR1 MNHNS, CDR2 SASEGT. The CDR3 runs to 14 residues. Naive CD8 cells, CD45RO-negative and positively selected for CCR7, excluded terminally differentiated effector memory CD45RA+ cells. Sequencing was performed on naive CD8+ T cells sorted from blood. This rearrangement joins TRBV6-1 to TRBJ2-7; TRBD1 or TRBD2 may be the D gene (5 bases each). This TCR was recovered from a man aged 18 to 30 in good health. The CDR3 loop reads CASRARGVPYEQYF. The CDR3 DNA is TGTGCCAGCAGAGCTCGAGGGGTTCCCTACGAGCAGTACTTC.